The 12 T cell receptor beta chains below all came from one sample that was sequenced in a study of patients and donors after allogeneic stem cell transplantation. Each CDR3 protein gets one entry after TCRdb re-called the RT-PCR reads with MiXCR. The sample gives about 200,000 distinct CDR3 sequences, 41% of which show up once; around 35% is in the top ten. Material: blood, either unsorted or a sorted T cell fraction (not recorded which). These receptors all come from a human donor who was either an allogeneic HSCT recipient or a stem cell or donor lymphocyte infusion donor (not recorded which). It is not recorded whose cells these are; they may come from a transplant donor.

This clonotype has just a few counts. CDR3 coding DNA: TGCATTCCAGATATAACCGACAGGGAGGGTTTGGACACCTATAATTCACCCCTCCACTTT. It translates to CIPDITDREGLDTYNSPLHF. The V and J genes are TRBV20-1 and TRBJ1-6; 7 positions match TRBD1. CDR1 and CDR2 from the germline V gene are DFQATT and SNEGSKA (reference sequence). The CDR3 totals 20 residues.

The chain carries TRBV7-9 and TRBJ1-1; D gene unclear. The CDR3 loop spans 14 amino acids. Germline-derived CDR1 and CDR2 are SEHNR and FQNEAQ (reference sequence). Trimming pared 0 bases from V and 2 bases from J, leaving 7 bases between. CDR3 protein: CASSLAAVNTEAFF. Here the CDR3 DNA reads TGTGCCAGCAGCTTAGCGGCAGTCAACACTGAAGCTTTCTTT.

Comments on this clonotype: A junction end diverges from the germline sequence, so it may reflect a read error. The genes are TRBV28 and TRBJ1-1; a weak D match, TRBD1 (5 bases). The germline CDR1 and CDR2 sequences are MDHEN and SYDVKM. The CDR3 has 16 residues. This chain's CDR3 is CTSSPGDRVMNTEAFF. CDR3 coding DNA: TGTACCAGCTCCCCTGGGGACCGGGTTATGAACACTGAAGCTTTCTTT.

This clonotype was recorded a few times. The gene calls are TRBV6-5 and TRBJ1-1; the D gene is possibly TRBD1 (5 bases). The length of the CDR3 is 13 residues. V dropped 3 bases and J dropped 7 bases, with 12 bases sitting between them. Germline V gene data show CDR1 as MNHEY and CDR2 as SVGAGI. The CDR3 nucleotides read TGTGCCAGCAGTTATATGCGGGGCAGTGAAGCTTTCTTT. Its protein is CASSYMRGSEAFF.

Only a few counts were recorded for this clonotype. This chain connects TRBV5-5 to TRBJ1-1, with D perhaps matching TRBD1 (5 bases). The CDR3 runs 16 residues. Trimming took 2 bases from V and 3 from J, leaving 17 bases between them. Germline CDR1 reads SGHKS; CDR2 reads YYEKEE (reference sequence). CDR3 DNA sequence: TGTGCCAGCAGCTTCGCCTCGGGGCTCGGGGACACTGAAGCTTTCTTT. Amino acids: CASSFASGLGDTEAFF.

This clonotype showed up just a few times. The CDR3 loop reads CASGGPTFGYEQYF. The DNA of the CDR3 is TGCGCCAGCGGCGGACCGACCTTTGGATACGAGCAGTACTTC. The V and J genes are TRBV4-1 and TRBJ2-7; D remains unclear. The CDR3 spans 14 residues. Germline V lookup: CDR1 MGHRA, CDR2 YSYEKL. The V end was cut by 8 bases, the J end by 4 bases, with 18 bases between.

This clonotype has just a few counts. The chain is built from TRBV12-3 or TRBV12-4 and TRBJ2-1; unclear D gene. Trimming left V 6 bases short and J 2 bases short, with 11 bases between. CDR3 length equals 14 residues. DNA for the CDR3: TGTGCCAGCAGCCGGGCGGATACCTACAATGAGCAGTTCTTC. Amino acids: CASSRADTYNEQFF.

The chain is built from TRBV3-1 and TRBJ1-5; the match to TRBD1 covers 7 bases. After removal of 5 bases from V and 3 bases from J, the junction contained 4 bases not matched to a gene. Germline loops: CDR1 LGHDT, CDR2 YNNKEL (reference sequence). The CDR3 length is 14 residues. Written as DNA, the CDR3 is TGTGCCAGCAGCAATGGGACAGACAATCAGCCCCAGCATTTT. It encodes CASSNGTDNQPQHF.

V is TRBV20-1 and J is TRBJ1-2; 9 positions match TRBD1. Germline CDR1 reads DFQATT; CDR2 reads SNEGSKA (reference sequence). CDR3 size: 13 residues. V was clipped by 6 bases and J by 5 bases; unmatched bases: 7. The CDR3 protein is CSALQGARYGYTF. CDR3 nucleotide sequence: TGCAGTGCCCTACAGGGGGCGCGGTATGGCTACACCTTC.

This clonotype was observed a few times. The CDR3 spells CATSRGSGRTGELFF. In nucleotides, the CDR3 is TGTGCCACCAGCAGGGGTAGCGGGAGGACCGGGGAGCTGTTTTTT. This sequence joins TRBV15 and TRBJ2-2, with TRBD2 matching over 10 bases. V shed 3 bases, J shed 5 bases, and the junction held 3 bases outside the gene matches. The CDR3 sequence is 15 residues long. Looked up from germline, CDR1 is LNHNV and CDR2 is YYDKDF (reference sequence).

This chain joins TRBV6-1 and TRBJ2-7; D not certain. Looked up from germline, CDR1 is MNHNS and CDR2 is SASEGT. This CDR3 has 11 residues. V lost 10 bases to trimming and J lost 3 bases, with 10 bases between them. CDR3 region: CATRKGYEQYF. The CDR3 nucleotides read TGTGCCACTAGAAAAGGCTACGAGCAGTACTTC.

V and J are TRBV15 and TRBJ1-2, with a weak D call TRBD1 (5 bases). The germline V and J ends were trimmed by 0 bases and 5 bases, with 13 bases remaining between them. The CDR3 consists of 15 residues. CDR1 and CDR2 (germline): LNHNV, YYDKDF (reference sequence). The DNA for the CDR3 is TGTGCCACCAGCAGAGATGTGACAGAAGCATATGGCTACACCTTC. It yields the protein CATSRDVTEAYGYTF.